This T cell receptor (beta chain) came from a study of regulatory T cells in long-lasting Graves disease. Broader study findings: Comparison showed that persistent patients shared more public clonotypes (roughly 2,700) than new patients (around 1,000).

Germline V gene data show CDR1 as SGHAT and CDR2 as FQNNGV. This CDR3 has 14 residues. Time point: persistent/refractory GD, antithyroid drugs over 5 years with positive TRAb. PBMC RNA was the source of the TCR library. Patients with Graves' disease were diagnosed by American Thyroid Association guidelines. With EDTA tubes as the receptacles, approximately 10 milliliters of peripheral blood were drawn. Arm-PCR of CDR3 regions and iRepertoire HTBI primers were used to build TCR beta libraries. TCRdb itself ran the multiplex PCR reads through MiXCR, one entry per CDR3 protein. The sample shows 390,000 or so distinct CDR3 sequences, around 23% of them seen only once. On this clonotype: Its antigen is not identified. One end of the junction is discordant with germline, which a read error may explain.

Sample: peripheral blood mononuclear cells (PBMCs), taken when the disease was refractory, from a patient treated with antithyroid drugs. The chain carries TRBV11-2 and TRBJ2-7; 13 bases fit TRBD2. The TCR originated in a woman between 40 and 55 years old with Graves disease. In DNA form, the CDR3 reads TGTGCCAGCAGCACGAGACAACTAGCGGGAGGGCCCATCTTC. Its protein product is CASSTRQLAGGPIF. The full variable domain, its missing parts supplied by reference TRBV11-2 and TRBJ2-7, is EAGVAQSPRYKIIEKRQSVAFWCNPISGHATLYWYQQILGQGPKLLIQFQNNGVVDDSQLPKDRFSAERLKGVDSTLKIQPAKLEDSAVYLCASSTRQLAGGPIFGPGTRLTVT.